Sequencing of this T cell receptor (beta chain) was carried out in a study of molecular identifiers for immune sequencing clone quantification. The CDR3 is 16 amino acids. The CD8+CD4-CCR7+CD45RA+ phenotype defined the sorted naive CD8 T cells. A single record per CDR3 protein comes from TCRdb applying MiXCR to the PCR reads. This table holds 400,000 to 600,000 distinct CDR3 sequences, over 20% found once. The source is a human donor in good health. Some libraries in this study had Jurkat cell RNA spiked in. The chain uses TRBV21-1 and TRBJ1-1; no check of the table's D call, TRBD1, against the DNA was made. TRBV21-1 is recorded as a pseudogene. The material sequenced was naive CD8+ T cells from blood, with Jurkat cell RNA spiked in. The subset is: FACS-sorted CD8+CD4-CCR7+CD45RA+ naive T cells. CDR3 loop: CASSKVPGQRNTEAFF. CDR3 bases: TGTGCCAGCAGCAAAGTTCCTGGACAGAGGAACACTGAAGCTTTCTTT.